The 13 T cell receptor beta chains reported below all come from one sample, sequenced in a study of blood T cell repertoires in COVID-19. Profiling relied on immunoSEQ multiplex PCR, and the TCRdb table lists in-frame clones only, not all of them. This sample yields under 130,000 clones, of which more than 80% are seen a single time; 3.5% belongs to the top ten. Sequenced: peripheral blood. The receptor set was obtained from a woman in her sixties with acute or convalescent COVID-19.

The table lists this clone with a count of one. The chain carries TRBV7-2 and TRBJ1-2; TRBD1 aligns across 7 bases. The V and J ends lost 5 bases and 8 bases, in that order; junction bases with no gene match: 14. This CDR3 spans 15 amino acids. Germline values: CDR1 SGHTA, CDR2 FQGNSA. The CDR3 sequence: CASSPGEGALFGYTF. DNA for the CDR3: TGTGCCAGCAGCCCTGGAGAGGGGGCGTTGTTCGGCTACACCTTC.

The chain uses TRBV2 and TRBJ2-7; 8 nucleotides align to TRBD1. Germline V gene lookup returns CDR1 SNHLY and CDR2 FYNNEI. V dropped 10 bases and J dropped 3; count of bases not matched to a gene: 8. The CDR3 runs 13 residues. In DNA, the CDR3 is TGTGCCAACTCCGACAGGGGACTCTACGAGCAGTACGTC. This translates into CANSDRGLYEQYV.

The J gene is TRBJ2-2, the V gene TRBV9; 9 bases are shared with TRBD2. J gave up 8 bases and V 3 bases, and 11 bases lay outside the gene matches. CDR3 length: 16 amino acids. Germline V lookup: CDR1 SGDLS, CDR2 YYNGEE. The DNA for the CDR3 is TGTGCCAGCAGCGCCATCCCTCCTAGCGGGAATGGGGAGCTGTTTTTT. Its protein product is CASSAIPPSGNGELFF.

The chain combines TRBV19 with TRBJ1-4; 7 nucleotides align to TRBD1. V was pared by 3 bases and J by 7 bases, with 8 bases of the junction left unmatched. The CDR3 is 15 residues long. CDR1 is LNHDA, CDR2 SQIVND, per germline (reference sequence). CDR3 region: CASSITGAIGEKLFF. CDR3 in DNA: TGTGCCAGTAGTATCACAGGGGCGATCGGTGAAAAACTGTTTTTT. Full variable domain (outside the CDR3, taken from reference TRBV19 and TRBJ1-4): DGGITQSPKYLFRKEGQNVTLSCEQNLNHDAMYWYRQDPGQGLRLIYYSQIVNDFQKGDIAEGYSVSREKKESFPLTVTSAQKNPTAFYLCASSITGAIGEKLFFGSGTQLSVL.

The chain recombines TRBV28 with TRBJ1-5; possibly TRBD1 for D (5 bases). Per germline, CDR1 MDHEN and CDR2 SYDVKM. This CDR3 comprises 15 residues. Trimming took 5 bases from V and 4 from J, leaving 15 bases between them. The chain's CDR3 is CASSAGGAPNQPQHF. Here the CDR3 DNA reads TGTGCCAGCAGTGCGGGCGGGGCCCCGAATCAGCCCCAGCATTTT.

This chain links TRBV4-2 with TRBJ2-3; TRBD2 agrees at 12 bases. V lost 6 bases to trimming and J lost 2 bases; unmatched junction nucleotides: 9. In germline, CDR1 is LGHNA, CDR2 YNFKEQ. This CDR3 has 17 amino acids. The CDR3 protein is CASRPGLAGRFTDTQYF. The CDR3 bases are TGTGCCAGCAGGCCGGGACTAGCGGGCCGGTTCACAGATACGCAGTATTTT.

A remark on this clone: One end of the junction fails to match germline, which may point to a read error. This chain connects TRBV3-1 (or the pseudogene TRBV3-2) to TRBJ1-4; TRBD1 aligns across 7 bases. There are 14 residues in the CDR3. Germline values: CDR1 LGHDT, CDR2 YNNKEL (reference sequence). The CDR3: CASNQQGSNEKLFF. DNA of the CDR3: TGTGCCAGCAACCAACAGGGGTCAAATGAAAAACTGTTTTTT.

The DNA for the CDR3 is TGTGCCATCAGTGAGCGGTTGGGGCTGGGTGAAAAACTGTTTTTT. It codes for CAISERLGLGEKLFF. This chain connects TRBV10-3 to TRBJ1-4, with D perhaps matching TRBD1 (5 bases). V was clipped by 2 bases and J by 7 bases, with 14 bases between them. Germline-derived CDR1 and CDR2 are ENHRY and SYGVKD. This CDR3 comprises 15 residues.

This sequence joins TRBV18 and TRBJ1-1; D is possibly TRBD1 (5 bases). V was clipped by 2 bases and J by 4 bases, with 20 bases between them. The CDR3 has 17 residues. Germline V gene data show CDR1 as KGHSH and CDR2 as LQKENI. The CDR3 DNA sequence: TGTGCCAGCTCACCAAAACGCAGGGTCGAGGTGAGCACTGAAGCTTTCTTT. Translating it yields CASSPKRRVEVSTEAFF.

In DNA form, the CDR3 reads TGTGCCAGCAGCTTAGTATGGGACAGGGGACACCCGATCACCGGGGAGCTGTTTTTT. Protein sequence: CASSLVWDRGHPITGELFF. The chain couples TRBV7-2 to TRBJ2-2; TRBD1 matches at 10 bases. This CDR3 contains 19 residues. The germline V gene encodes CDR1 SGHTA and CDR2 FQGNSA. The J segment lost 4 bases and the V segment lost 1 base, leaving 12 bases of the junction unmatched.

The rearrangement uses TRBV10-3 and TRBJ2-3; TRBD2 matches 10 bases. The junction had 1 base not matched to a gene; V was cut back by 4 bases and J by 0 bases. The CDR3 is made up of 15 amino acids. CDR1 ENHRY and CDR2 SYGVKD come from the germline V gene. The CDR3 spells CAISVAGGSTDTQYF. In nucleotides, the CDR3 is TGTGCCATCAGTGTAGCGGGAGGAAGCACAGATACGCAGTATTTT.

This rearrangement joins TRBV30 to TRBJ1-1; a possible D gene is TRBD1 (6 bases). CDR1 GTSNPN and CDR2 SVGIG come from the germline V gene (reference sequence). The V end lost 3 bases, the J end lost 1 base, and 9 bases lay between the germline ends. The length of the CDR3 is 13 residues. The chain's CDR3 is CAWRVGGNTEAFF. As DNA, the CDR3 is TGTGCCTGGAGAGTAGGGGGGAACACTGAAGCTTTCTTT.

The V call is TRBV6-6, the J call TRBJ1-2; a possible D gene is TRBD1 (6 bases). From germline, CDR1 is MNHNY and CDR2 SVGAGI (reference sequence). V gave up 0 bases and J gave up 8 bases, with 16 bases separating them. The CDR3 sequence is 15 residues long. The CDR3 nucleotides are TGTGCCAGCAGTTACTCAGGGGGAGACCTCTGGGGCTACACCTTC. Translation: CASSYSGGDLWGYTF.